This T cell receptor beta chain stems from a study of T cells in Graves' hyperthyroidism and ophthalmopathy. Regions amplified from RNA transcripts were the TCR beta CDR3 regions. Primed by the HTBI set, a first-round RT-PCR was run on the TCR CDR3. A single record per CDR3 protein comes from TCRdb applying MiXCR to the multiplex PCR reads. The repertoire includes around 660,000 distinct CDR3 sequences, just under 45% of them detected once, and less than 9% sits in the top ten. Findings and limits, study-wide: Blood also carried most thyroid clonotypes expanded above 0.001. A model of 13 V-J pairs discriminated ophthalmopathy from stable hyperthyroidism.

This clonotype showed up just a few times. The antigen is unknown. Germline V gene data show CDR1 as SGHRS and CDR2 as YFSETQ. The CDR3 covers 16 residues. Trimming stripped 4 bases from V and 0 bases from J, with 16 bases between. The receptor was derived from an adult man with Graves' disease, either hyperthyroidism or ophthalmopathy (not recorded which). The V gene is TRBV5-1, the J gene TRBJ1-1; tentatively, D is TRBD1 (5 bases). Sequencing used peripheral blood or thyroid tissue (not recorded which). This CDR3 is CASSPTLGRMNTEAFF. The CDR3 coding sequence is TGCGCCAGCAGCCCTACTTTGGGGCGGATGAACACTGAAGCTTTCTTT.